This TCR beta chain was sequenced during a study of cytomegalovirus exposure and HLA in healthy donors. The repertoire was sequenced with immunoSEQ multiplex PCR; TCRdb's copy has only in-frame clones and lacks some. The top ten clones hold 6% to 8% of a sample with some 170,000 clones, approximately 89% of them seen once. Germline assignment: CDR1 SGDLS and CDR2 YYNGEE. This CDR3 is 16 amino acids long. V dropped 1 base and J dropped 7 bases, with 15 bases sitting between them. Source material: PBMCs. V gene TRBV9 combines with J gene TRBJ1-6; tentatively, D is TRBD1 (5 bases). The receptor comes from a man in his thirties or forties in good health and CMV-seropositive. DNA of the CDR3: TGTGCCAGCAGCGTAAGACAGCCGGAGGGGAATTCACCCCTCCACTTT. This codes for CASSVRQPEGNSPLHF.